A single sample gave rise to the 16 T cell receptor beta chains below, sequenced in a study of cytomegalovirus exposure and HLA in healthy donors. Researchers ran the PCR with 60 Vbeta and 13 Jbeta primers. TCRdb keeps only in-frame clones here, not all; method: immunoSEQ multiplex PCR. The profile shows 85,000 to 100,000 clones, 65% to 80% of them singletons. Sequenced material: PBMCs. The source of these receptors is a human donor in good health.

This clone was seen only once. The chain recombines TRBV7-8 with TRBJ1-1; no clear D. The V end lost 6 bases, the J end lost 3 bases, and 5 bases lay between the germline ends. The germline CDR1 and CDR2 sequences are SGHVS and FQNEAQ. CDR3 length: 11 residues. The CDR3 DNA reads TGTGCCAGCAGGCGGGACACTGAAGCTTTCTTT. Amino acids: CASRRDTEAFF.

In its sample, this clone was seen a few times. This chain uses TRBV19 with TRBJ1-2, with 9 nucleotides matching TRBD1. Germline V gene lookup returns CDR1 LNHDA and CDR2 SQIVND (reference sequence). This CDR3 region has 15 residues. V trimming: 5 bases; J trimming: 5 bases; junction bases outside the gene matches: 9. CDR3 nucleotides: TGTGCCAGTAGTCTCATGGGACAGGGTATTTATGGCTACACCTTC. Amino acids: CASSLMGQGIYGYTF.

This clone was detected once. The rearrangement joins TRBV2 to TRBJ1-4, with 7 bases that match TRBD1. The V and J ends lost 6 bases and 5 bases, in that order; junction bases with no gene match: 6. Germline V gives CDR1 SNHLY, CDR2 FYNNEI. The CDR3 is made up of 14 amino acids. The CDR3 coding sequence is TGTGCCAGCAGGGCCGGGACAGCGAATGAAAAACTGTTTTTT. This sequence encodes CASRAGTANEKLFF.

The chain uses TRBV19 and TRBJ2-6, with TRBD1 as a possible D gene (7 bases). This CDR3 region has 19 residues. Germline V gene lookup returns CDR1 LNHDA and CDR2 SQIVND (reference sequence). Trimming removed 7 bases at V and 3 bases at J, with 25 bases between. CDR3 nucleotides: TGTGCCAGTACCCCCGCTAGGGCAGGGGGGTTGAGTGGGGCCAACGTCCTGACTTTC. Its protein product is CASTPARAGGLSGANVLTF.

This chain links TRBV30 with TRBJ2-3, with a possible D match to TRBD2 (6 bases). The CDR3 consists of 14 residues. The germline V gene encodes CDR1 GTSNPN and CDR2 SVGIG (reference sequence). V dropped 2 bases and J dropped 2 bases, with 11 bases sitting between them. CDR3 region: CAWSLGLPTDTQYF. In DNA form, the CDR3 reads TGTGCCTGGAGTCTGGGACTCCCCACAGATACGCAGTATTTT.

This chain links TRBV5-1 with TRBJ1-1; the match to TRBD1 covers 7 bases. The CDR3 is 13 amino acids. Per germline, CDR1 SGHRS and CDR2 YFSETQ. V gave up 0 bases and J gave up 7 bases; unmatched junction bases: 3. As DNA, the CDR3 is TGCGCCAGCAGCTTGGACAGGGGCAGTGAAGCTTTCTTT. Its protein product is CASSLDRGSEAFF.

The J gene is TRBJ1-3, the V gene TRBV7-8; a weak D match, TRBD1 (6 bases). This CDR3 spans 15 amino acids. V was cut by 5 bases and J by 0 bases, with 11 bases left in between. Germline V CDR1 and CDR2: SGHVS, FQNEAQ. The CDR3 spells CASSGGGRSGNTIYF. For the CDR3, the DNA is TGTGCCAGCAGCGGGGGGGGGCGCTCTGGAAACACCATATATTTT.

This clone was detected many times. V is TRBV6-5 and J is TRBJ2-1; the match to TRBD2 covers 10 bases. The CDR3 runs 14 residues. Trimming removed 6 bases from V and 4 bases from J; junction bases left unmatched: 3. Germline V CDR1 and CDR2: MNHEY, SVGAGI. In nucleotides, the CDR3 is TGTGCCAGCAGAGAGCGGGGGGGGTACAATGAGCAGTTCTTC. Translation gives CASRERGGYNEQFF.

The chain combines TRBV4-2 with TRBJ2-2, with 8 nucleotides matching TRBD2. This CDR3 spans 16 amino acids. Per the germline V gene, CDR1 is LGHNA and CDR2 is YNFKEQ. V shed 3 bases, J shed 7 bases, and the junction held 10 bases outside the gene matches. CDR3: CASSHLIGGDNGELFF. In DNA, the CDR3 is TGTGCCAGCAGCCACCTTATCGGGGGGGACAACGGGGAGCTGTTTTTT.

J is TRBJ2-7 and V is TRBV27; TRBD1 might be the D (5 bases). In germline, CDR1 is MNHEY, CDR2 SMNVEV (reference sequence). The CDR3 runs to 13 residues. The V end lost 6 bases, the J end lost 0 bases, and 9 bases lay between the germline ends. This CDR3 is CASSLDSSYEQYF. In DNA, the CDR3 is TGTGCCAGCAGCCTTGACAGCTCCTACGAGCAGTACTTC.

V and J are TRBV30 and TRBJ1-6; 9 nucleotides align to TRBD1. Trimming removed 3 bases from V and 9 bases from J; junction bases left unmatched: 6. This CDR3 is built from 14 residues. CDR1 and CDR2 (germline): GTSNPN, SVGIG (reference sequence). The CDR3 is CAWRGDRVTSPLHF. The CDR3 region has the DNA TGTGCCTGGAGGGGGGACAGGGTTACTTCACCCCTCCACTTT.

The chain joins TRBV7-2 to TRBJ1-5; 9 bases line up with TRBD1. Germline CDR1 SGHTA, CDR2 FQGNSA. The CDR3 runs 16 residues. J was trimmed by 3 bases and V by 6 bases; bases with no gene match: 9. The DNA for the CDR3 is TGTGCCAGCAGTCAGCGAACAGGGGGCCTCAATCAGCCCCAGCATTTT. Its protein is CASSQRTGGLNQPQHF.

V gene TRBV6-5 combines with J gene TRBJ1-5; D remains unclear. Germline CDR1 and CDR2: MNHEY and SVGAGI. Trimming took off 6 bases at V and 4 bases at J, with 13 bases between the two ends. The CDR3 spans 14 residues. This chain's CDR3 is CASSQAGGNQPQHF. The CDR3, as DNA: TGTGCCAGCAGCCAAGCGGGAGGGAATCAGCCCCAGCATTTT.

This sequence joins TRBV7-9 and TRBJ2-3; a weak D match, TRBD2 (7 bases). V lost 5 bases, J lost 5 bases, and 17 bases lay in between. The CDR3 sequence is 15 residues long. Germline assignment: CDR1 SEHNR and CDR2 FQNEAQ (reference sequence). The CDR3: CASSPSGGGIDTQYF. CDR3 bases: TGTGCCAGCAGCCCTAGCGGAGGGGGGATAGATACGCAGTATTTT.

This chain's CDR3 is CASAHGTGLDSPLHF. CDR3 bases: TGTGCCAGCGCCCATGGGACAGGGTTGGATTCACCCCTCCACTTT. The chain couples TRBV7-9 to TRBJ1-6, with 9 bases aligning to TRBD1. The ends lost 8 bases at V and 8 bases at J; junction bases unmatched: 10. Germline CDR1 is SEHNR and CDR2 is FQNEAQ (reference sequence). The CDR3 length is 15 residues.

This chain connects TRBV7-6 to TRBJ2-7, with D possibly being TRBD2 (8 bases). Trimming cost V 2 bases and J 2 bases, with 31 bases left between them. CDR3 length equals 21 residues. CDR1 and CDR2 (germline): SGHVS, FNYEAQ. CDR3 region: CASSLRPPHTGGGRVTYEQYF. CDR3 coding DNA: TGTGCCAGCAGCTTAAGGCCCCCCCACACGGGAGGGGGCAGAGTCACCTACGAGCAGTACTTC.